A selection of T cell receptor beta chains follows, all from one sample in a study of blood T cell repertoires in COVID-19. Data came from immunoSEQ multiplex PCR; TCRdb stores just in-frame clones and leaves some out. The sample lists about 170,000 clones; around 88% were seen once. Sequenced material: PBMCs or T cells enriched from blood (not recorded which). The receptors originated from a woman in her fifties or sixties in a cohort exposed to, infected with or recovered from COVID-19 (not recorded which). CDR3s include the opening cysteine and the closing phenylalanine or tryptophan. Fields, in order: CDR3 DNA, CDR3 protein, J gene, clone size, CDR3 length, V gene, D gene. The D gene is left open where the match is weak. Clone size, where shown, is once, few, many, or a class for clones that have expanded.

TGTGCCAGCAGCTTAGTACCTCTAGCTGGCGAGACCCAGTACTTC CASSLVPLAGETQYF TRBJ2-5 once 15 TRBV7-2 .
TGTGCCAGCAGCTTGAGTCGACAGGGTTTATACACTGAAGCTTTCTTT CASSLSRQGLYTEAFF TRBJ1-1 . 16 TRBV5-6 TRBD1
TGTGCCGGCCTCGACCGACTAGAAAACATTCAGTACTTC CAGLDRLENIQYF TRBJ2-4 . 13 TRBV2 .
TGTGCCACCAGCAGAGACAGGATACAGCCCCAGCATTTT CATSRDRIQPQHF TRBJ1-5 . 13 TRBV15 .
TGTGCCAGCAGCTTAGCAGGCGGTGAGCAGTTCTTC CASSLAGGEQFF TRBJ2-1 . 12 TRBV7-9 .
TGTGCCAGCAGTTTAAAAGTTCCTGGGGCCAATTCAGATACGCAGTATTTT CASSLKVPGANSDTQYF TRBJ2-3 many 17 TRBV27 .
TGTGCAGTCAGACTAGCCGGTACGTCTGAGCAGTTCTTC CAVRLAGTSEQFF TRBJ2-1 once 13 TRBV7-7 TRBD2
TGTGCCAGCAGTCCTCCGGGACAGGGAGTCTACTCCGGCTACACCTTC CASSPPGQGVYSGYTF TRBJ1-2 few 16 TRBV28 TRBD1
TGTGCCAGTAGAGAACGGGGGGGCCGGGGTAGCACAGATACGCAGTATTTT CASRERGGRGSTDTQYF TRBJ2-3 . 17 TRBV19 TRBD2
TGTGCCAGCAGTGCTTCAGGGCTTCGCACCGGGGAGCTGTTTTTT CASSASGLRTGELFF TRBJ2-2 . 15 TRBV28 .
TGTGCCAGCAGTGACCTCTTTTCTGGAAACACCATATATTTT CASSDLFSGNTIYF TRBJ1-3 . 14 TRBV25-1 .